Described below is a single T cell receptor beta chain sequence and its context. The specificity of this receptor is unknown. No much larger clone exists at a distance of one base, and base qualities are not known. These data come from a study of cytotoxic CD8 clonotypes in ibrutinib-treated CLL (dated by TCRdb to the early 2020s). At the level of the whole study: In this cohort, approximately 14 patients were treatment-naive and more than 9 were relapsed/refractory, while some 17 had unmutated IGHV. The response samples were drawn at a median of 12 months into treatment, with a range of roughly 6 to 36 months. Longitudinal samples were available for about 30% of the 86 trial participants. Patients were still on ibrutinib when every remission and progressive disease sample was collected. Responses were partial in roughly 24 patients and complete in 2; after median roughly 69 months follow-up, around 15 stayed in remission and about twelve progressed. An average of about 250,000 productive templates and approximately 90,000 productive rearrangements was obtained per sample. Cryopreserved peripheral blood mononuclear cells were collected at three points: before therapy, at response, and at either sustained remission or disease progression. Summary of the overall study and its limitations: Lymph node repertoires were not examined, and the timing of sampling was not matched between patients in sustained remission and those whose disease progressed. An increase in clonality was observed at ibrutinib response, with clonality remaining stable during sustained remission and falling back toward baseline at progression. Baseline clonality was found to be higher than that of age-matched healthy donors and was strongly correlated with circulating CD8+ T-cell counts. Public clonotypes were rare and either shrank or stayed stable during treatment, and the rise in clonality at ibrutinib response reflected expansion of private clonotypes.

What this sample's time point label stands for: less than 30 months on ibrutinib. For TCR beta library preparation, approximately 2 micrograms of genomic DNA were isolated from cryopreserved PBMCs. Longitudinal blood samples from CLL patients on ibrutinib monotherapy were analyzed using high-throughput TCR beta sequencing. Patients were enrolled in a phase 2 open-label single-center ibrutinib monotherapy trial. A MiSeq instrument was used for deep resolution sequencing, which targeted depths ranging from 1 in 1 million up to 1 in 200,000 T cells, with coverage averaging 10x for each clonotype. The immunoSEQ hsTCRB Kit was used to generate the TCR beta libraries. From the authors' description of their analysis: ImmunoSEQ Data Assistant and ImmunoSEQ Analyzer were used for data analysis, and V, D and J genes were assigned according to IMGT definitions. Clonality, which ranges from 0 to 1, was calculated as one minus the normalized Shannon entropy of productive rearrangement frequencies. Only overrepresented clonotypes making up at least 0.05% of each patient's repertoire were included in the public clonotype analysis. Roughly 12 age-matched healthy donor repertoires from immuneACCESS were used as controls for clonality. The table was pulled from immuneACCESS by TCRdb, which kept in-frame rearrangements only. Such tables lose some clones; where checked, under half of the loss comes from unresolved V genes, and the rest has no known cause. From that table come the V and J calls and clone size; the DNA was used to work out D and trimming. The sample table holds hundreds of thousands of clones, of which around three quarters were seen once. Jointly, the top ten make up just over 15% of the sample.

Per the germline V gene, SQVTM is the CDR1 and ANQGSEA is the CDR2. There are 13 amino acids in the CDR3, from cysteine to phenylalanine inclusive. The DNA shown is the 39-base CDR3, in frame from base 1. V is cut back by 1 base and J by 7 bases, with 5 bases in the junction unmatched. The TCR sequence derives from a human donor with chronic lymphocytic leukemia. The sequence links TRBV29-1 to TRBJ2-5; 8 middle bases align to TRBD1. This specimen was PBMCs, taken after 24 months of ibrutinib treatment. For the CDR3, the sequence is CSVEGSGGWTQYF. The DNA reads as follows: TGCAGCGTTGAAGGTTCAGGGGGCTGGACCCAGTACTTC.